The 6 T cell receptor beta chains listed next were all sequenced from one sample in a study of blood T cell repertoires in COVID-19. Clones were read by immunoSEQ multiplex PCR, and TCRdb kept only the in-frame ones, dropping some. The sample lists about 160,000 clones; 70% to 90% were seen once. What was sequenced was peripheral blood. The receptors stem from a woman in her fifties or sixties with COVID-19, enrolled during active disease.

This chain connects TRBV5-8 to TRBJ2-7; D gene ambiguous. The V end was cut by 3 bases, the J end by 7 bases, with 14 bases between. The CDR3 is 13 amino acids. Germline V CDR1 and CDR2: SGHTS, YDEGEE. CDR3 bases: TGTGCCAGCAGCTCACGGTCTGGTCCAGAGCAGTACTTC. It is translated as CASSSRSGPEQYF.

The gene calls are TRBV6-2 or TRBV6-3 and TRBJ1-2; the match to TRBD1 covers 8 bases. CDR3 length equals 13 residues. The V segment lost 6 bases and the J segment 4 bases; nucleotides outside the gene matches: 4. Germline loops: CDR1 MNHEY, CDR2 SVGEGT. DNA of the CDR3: TGTGCCAGCAGCGGACAGGGACGCTATGGCTACACCTTC. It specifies CASSGQGRYGYTF.

The CDR3 is CASTPRTDYNQPQHF. The CDR3 bases are TGTGCCAGCACCCCCCGGACAGATTATAATCAGCCCCAGCATTTT. The chain carries TRBV6-6 and TRBJ1-5, with D possibly being TRBD1 (6 bases). V was clipped by 7 bases and J by 4 bases, with 17 bases between them. This CDR3 region has 15 residues. Germline CDR1 reads MNHNY; CDR2 reads SVGAGI (reference sequence).

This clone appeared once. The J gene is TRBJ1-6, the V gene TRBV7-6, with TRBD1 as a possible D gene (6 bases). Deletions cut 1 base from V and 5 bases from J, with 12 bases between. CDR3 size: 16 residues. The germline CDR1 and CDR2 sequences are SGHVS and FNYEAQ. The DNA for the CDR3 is TGTGCCAGCAGCTTAGGACGGGACACTAATAATTCACCCCTCCACTTT. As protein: CASSLGRDTNNSPLHF.

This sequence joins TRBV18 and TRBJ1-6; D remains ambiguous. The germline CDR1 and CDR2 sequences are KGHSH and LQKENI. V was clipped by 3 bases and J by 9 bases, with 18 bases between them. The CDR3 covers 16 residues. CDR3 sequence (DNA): TGTGCCAGCTCACCTATGAGGCCGCTCGAAAGTTCACCCCTCCACTTT. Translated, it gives CASSPMRPLESSPLHF.

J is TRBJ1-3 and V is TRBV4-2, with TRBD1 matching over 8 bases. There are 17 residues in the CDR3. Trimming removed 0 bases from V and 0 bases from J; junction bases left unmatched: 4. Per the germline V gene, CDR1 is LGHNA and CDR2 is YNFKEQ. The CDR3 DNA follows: TGTGCCAGCAGCCAAGATGGGACAGGACCCTCTGGAAACACCATATATTTT. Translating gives CASSQDGTGPSGNTIYF.